This TCR beta chain was identified during a study of T cells after somatic rescue of genetic block. TCRdb keeps only in-frame clones here, not all; method: immunoSEQ multiplex PCR. The sample records tens of thousands of clones, about nine tenths being singletons. Germline-derived CDR1 and CDR2 are SGHRS and YFSETQ. The CDR3 loop spans 17 amino acids. Unmatched junction bases numbered 12, after V lost 3 bases and J lost 6 bases. The chain carries TRBV5-1 and TRBJ2-1; 10 bases are shared with TRBD2. This sequence originates from a woman between 18 and 30 years old. Sequencing was done on a sample of peripheral blood mononuclear cells (PBMCs). This chain's CDR3 is CASSSSNLLAGINEQFF. CDR3 sequence (DNA): TGCGCCAGCAGCTCCTCAAACCTACTAGCGGGGATCAATGAGCAGTTCTTC.